The rows below give T cell receptor beta chains drawn from one sample of a study of T cell responses to AZD1222 COVID-19 vaccine. Data came from immunoSEQ multiplex PCR; TCRdb stores just in-frame clones and leaves some out. Counted here are roughly 100,000 clones, 91% occurring once; the ten biggest clones make up roughly 44%. Sequenced material: peripheral blood, taken on day 0 of AZD1222 vaccination. The receptor source for this set is an adult in good health. Both conserved end residues are trimmed from each CDR3.

V gene	J gene	CDR3 protein
TRBV7-3	TRBJ2-1	ASSSPPYNEQF
TRBV5-1	TRBJ1-6	ASSEGLTGGAYSPLH
TRBV5-5	TRBJ1-1	ASSLGPADRNTEAF
TRBV27	TRBJ1-2	ASRGTGLYT
TRBV14	TRBJ1-3	ATKAGQGSGNTIY
TRBV11-1	TRBJ1-1	ASSFGPEGNTEAF
TRBV19	TRBJ2-2	ASSMIAGGGTGELF
TRBV3-1/TRBV3-2	TRBJ2-3	ASSHSGRPQY
TRBV5-1	TRBJ2-7	ASSLAGRGFDEQY
TRBV6-2/TRBV6-3	TRBJ1-1	ASSDRDGAF
TRBV3-1/TRBV3-2	TRBJ2-7	ASSQDFAGENEQY
TRBV7-2	TRBJ1-2	ASSFTANYGYT
TRBV5-4	TRBJ2-7	ASSRGTSGYEQY
TRBV5-4	TRBJ2-7	ASSLLGQGFTYEQY
TRBV28	TRBJ2-1	VVDEQF
TRBV5-1	TRBJ2-5	ASSSRTGAAGETQY
TRBV10-2	TRBJ1-5	ASSERQGNQPQH
TRBV11-2	TRBJ2-7	ASSLGPGGIYEQY
TRBV28	TRBJ1-2	ASSLSVTNYGYT
TRBV11-1	TRBJ1-5	ASSHRVRNQPQH
TRBV10-3	TRBJ2-7	AISQSGYEQY
TRBV19	TRBJ1-1	ASRMARGTEAF
TRBV19	TRBJ1-4	ASRGQGSTNEKLF
TRBV11-2	TRBJ2-7	ASSLEMPPYEQY
TRBV19	TRBJ1-2	ASSPPGGYYGYT
TRBV4-2	TRBJ1-3	ASRSYRGGNTIY
TRBV5-3	TRBJ1-5	ARSLMGQGARQPQH
TRBV12-3/TRBV12-4	TRBJ2-1	ASSLADYNEQF
TRBV7-8	TRBJ1-2	ASSPAVNYGYT
TRBV5-1	TRBJ2-7	ASSSQKYEQY
TRBV7-3	TRBJ2-1	ASSPSGPSYNEQF
TRBV7-9	TRBJ2-1	ASSLAGQPRRNEQF
TRBV6-4	TRBJ1-5	ARNDNPRQPQH
TRBV7-2	TRBJ1-1	ASSLPKGRGTEAF
TRBV15	TRBJ2-1	ATSRVGSNNEQF
TRBV5-1	TRBJ2-1	ASSLTSGSNEQF
TRBV30	TRBJ1-4	AWTPGGSEKLF
TRBV11-2	TRBJ1-4	ASSARGFREKLF